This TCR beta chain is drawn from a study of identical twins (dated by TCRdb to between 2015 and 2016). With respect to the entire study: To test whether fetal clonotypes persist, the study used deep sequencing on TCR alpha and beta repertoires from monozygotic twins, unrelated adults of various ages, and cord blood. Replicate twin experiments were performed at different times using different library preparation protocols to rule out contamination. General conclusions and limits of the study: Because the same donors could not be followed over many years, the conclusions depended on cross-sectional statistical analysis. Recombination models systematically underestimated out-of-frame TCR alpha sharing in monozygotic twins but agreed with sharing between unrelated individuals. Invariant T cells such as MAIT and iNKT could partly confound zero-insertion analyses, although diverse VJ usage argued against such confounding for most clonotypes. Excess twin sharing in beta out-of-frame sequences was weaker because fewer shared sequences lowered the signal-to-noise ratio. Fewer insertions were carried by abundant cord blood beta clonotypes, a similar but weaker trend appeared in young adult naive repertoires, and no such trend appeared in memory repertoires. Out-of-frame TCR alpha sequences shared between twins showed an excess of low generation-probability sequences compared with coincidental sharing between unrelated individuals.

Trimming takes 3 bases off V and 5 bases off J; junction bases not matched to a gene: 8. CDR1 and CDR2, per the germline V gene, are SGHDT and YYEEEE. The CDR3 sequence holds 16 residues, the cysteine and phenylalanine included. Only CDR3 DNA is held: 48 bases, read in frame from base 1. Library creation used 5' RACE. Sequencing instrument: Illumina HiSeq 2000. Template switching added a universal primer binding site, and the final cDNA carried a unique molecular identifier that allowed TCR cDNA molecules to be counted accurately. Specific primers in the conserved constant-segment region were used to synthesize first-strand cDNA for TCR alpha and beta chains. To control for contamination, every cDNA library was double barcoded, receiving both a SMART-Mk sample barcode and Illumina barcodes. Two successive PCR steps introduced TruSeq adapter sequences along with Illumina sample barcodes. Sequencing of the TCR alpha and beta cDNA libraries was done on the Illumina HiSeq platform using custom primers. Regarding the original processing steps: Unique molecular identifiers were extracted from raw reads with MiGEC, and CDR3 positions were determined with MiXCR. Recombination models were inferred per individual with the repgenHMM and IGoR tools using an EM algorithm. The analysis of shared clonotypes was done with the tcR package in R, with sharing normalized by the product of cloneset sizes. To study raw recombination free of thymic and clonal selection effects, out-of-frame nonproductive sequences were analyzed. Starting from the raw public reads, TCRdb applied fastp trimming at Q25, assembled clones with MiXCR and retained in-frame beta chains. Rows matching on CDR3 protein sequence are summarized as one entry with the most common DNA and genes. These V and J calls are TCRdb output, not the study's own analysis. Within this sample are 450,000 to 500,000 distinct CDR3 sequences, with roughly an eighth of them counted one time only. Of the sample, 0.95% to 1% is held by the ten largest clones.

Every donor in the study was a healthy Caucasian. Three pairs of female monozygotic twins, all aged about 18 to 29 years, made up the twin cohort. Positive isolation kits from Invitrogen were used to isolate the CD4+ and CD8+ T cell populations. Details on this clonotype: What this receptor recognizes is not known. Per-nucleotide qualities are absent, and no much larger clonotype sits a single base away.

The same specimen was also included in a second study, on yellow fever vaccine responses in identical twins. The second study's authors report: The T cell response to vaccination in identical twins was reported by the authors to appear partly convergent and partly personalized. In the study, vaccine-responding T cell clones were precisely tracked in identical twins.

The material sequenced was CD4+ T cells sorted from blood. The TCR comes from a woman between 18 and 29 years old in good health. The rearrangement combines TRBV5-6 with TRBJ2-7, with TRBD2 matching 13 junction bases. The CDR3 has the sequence CASSSLTSGRGHEQYF. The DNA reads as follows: TGTGCCAGCAGCTCCCTTACTAGCGGGAGGGGCCACGAGCAGTACTTC.